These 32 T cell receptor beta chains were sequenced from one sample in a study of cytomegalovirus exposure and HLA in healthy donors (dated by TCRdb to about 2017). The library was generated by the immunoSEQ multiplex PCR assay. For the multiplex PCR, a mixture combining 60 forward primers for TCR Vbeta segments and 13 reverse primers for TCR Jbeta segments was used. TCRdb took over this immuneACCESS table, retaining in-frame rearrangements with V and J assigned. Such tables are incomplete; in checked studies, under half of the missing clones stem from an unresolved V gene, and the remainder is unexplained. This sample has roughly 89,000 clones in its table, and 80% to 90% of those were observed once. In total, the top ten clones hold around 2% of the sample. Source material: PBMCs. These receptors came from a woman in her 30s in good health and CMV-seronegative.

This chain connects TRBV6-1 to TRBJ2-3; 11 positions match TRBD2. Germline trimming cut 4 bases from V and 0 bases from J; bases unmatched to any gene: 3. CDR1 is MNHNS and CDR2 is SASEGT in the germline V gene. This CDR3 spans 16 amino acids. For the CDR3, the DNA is TGTGCCAGCAGTGCTAGGACTAGCGGGAGCACAGATACGCAGTATTTT. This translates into CASSARTSGSTDTQYF.

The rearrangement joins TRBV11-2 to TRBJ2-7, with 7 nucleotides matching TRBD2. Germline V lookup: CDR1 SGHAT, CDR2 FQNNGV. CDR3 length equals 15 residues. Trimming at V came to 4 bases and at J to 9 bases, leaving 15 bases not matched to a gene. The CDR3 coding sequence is TGTGCCAGCAGCTCCGGCACCGGGACTACCGCAATGCAGTACTTC. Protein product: CASSSGTGTTAMQYF.

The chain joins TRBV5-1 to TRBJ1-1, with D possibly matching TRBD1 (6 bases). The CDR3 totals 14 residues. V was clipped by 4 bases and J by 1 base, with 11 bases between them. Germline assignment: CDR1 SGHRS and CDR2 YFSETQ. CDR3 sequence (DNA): TGCGCCAGCAGCACTCAGGGGCGGAACACTGAAGCTTTCTTT. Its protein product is CASSTQGRNTEAFF.

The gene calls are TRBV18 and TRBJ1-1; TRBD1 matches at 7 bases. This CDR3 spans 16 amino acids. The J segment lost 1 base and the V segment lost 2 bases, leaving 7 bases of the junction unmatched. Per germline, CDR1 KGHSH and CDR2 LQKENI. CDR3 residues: CASSPFGQVSNTEAFF. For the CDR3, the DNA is TGTGCCAGCTCACCATTCGGACAGGTCTCGAACACTGAAGCTTTCTTT.

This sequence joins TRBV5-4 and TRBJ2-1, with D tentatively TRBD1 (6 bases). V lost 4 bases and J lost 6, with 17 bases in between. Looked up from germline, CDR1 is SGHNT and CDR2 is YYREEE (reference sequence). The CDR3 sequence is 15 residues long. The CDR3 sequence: CASSKTGTLGNEQFF. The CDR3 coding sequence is TGTGCCAGCAGCAAAACCGGGACATTGGGCAATGAGCAGTTCTTC.

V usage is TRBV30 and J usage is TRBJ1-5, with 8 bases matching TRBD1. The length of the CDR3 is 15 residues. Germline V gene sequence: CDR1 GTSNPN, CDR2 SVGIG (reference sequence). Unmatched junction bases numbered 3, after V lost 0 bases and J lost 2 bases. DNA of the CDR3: TGTGCCTGGAGTGTAACGACAGGGGGCAATCAGCCCCAGCATTTT. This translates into CAWSVTTGGNQPQHF.

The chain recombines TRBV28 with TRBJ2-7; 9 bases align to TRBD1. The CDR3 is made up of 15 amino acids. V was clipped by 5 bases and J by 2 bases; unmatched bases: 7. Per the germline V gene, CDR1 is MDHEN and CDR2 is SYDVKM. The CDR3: CASSRTGVPPYEQYF. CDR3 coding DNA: TGTGCCAGCAGTCGGACAGGGGTACCCCCCTACGAGCAGTACTTC.

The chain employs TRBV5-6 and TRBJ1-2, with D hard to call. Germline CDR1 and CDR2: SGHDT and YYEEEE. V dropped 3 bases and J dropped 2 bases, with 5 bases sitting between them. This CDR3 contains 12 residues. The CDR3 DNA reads TGTGCCAGCAGCTGGGCGAACTATGGCTACACCTTC. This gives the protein CASSWANYGYTF.

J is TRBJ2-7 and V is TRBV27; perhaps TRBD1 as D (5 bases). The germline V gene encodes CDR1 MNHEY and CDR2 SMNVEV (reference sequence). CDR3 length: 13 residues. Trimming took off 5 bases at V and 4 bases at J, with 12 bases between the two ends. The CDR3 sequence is CASSPNKGYEQYF. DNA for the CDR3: TGTGCCAGCAGTCCCAATAAGGGGTACGAGCAGTACTTC.

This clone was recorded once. The CDR3 sequence is CASSPIRTGDLMNTEAFF. The CDR3 DNA follows: TGTGCCAGCAGCCCGATTCGGACAGGGGACCTTATGAACACTGAAGCTTTCTTT. The chain joins TRBV4-2 to TRBJ1-1; 9 nucleotides agree with TRBD1. V gave up 4 bases and J gave up 0 bases; unmatched junction bases: 12. Germline values: CDR1 LGHNA, CDR2 YNFKEQ. This CDR3 region has 18 residues.

The CDR3 nucleotides read TGTGCCACCAGCAGGGACAGAAGGGAGACCCAGTACTTC. It codes for CATSRDRRETQYF. This rearrangement joins TRBV15 to TRBJ2-5, with D tentatively TRBD1 (6 bases). With 3 bases removed from V and 5 bases from J, the gap between germline ends came to 10 bases. Per the germline V gene, CDR1 is LNHNV and CDR2 is YYDKDF (reference sequence). The CDR3 length is 13 residues.

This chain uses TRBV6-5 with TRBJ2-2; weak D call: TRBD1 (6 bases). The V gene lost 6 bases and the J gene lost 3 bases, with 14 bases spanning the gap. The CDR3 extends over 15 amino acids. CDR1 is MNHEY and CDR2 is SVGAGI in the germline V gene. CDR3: CASSPHDRYTGELFF. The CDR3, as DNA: TGTGCCAGCAGCCCGCACGACAGGTACACCGGGGAGCTGTTTTTT.

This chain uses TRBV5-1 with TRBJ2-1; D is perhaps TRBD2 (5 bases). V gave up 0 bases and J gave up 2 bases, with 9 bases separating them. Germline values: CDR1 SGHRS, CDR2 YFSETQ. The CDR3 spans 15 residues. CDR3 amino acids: CASSLVSEAYNEQFF. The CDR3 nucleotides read TGCGCCAGCAGCTTGGTTAGCGAAGCCTACAATGAGCAGTTCTTC.

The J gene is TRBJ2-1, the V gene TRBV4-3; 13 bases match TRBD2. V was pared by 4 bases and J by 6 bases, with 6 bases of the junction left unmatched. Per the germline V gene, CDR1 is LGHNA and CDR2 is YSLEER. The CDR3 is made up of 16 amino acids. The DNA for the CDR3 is TGCGCCAGCAGCCGGGGACTAGCGGGACAAATCAATGAGCAGTTCTTC. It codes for CASSRGLAGQINEQFF.

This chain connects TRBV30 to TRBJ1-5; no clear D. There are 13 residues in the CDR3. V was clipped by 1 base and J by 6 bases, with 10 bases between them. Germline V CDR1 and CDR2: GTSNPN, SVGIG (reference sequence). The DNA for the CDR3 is TGTGCCTGGAGTGGCGGGGTGGGTCAGCCCCAGCATTTT. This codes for CAWSGGVGQPQHF.

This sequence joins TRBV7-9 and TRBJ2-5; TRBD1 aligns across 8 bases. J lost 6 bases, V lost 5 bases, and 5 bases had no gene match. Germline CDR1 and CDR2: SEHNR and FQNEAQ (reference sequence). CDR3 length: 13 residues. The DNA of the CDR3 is TGTGCCAGCAGCCAGGACAGGGACAAGACCCAGTACTTC. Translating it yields CASSQDRDKTQYF. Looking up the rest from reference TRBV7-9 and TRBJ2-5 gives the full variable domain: DTGVSQNPRHKITKRGQNVTFRCDPISEHNRLYWYRQTLGQGPEFLTYFQNEAQLEKSRLLSDRFSAERPKGSFSTLEIQRTEQGDSAMYLCASSQDRDKTQYFGPGTRLLVL.

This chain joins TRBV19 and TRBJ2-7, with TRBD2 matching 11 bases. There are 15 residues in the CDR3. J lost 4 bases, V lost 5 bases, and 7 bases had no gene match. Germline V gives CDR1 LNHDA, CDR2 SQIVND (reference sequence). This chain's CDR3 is CASSPLAGGPYEQYF. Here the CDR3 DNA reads TGTGCCAGTAGTCCCCTAGCGGGAGGCCCTTACGAGCAGTACTTC.

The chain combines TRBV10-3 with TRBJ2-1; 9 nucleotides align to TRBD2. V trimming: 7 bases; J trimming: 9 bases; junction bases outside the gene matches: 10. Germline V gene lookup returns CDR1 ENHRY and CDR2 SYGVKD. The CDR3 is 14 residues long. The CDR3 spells CAIKGSGSWGEQFF. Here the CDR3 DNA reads TGTGCCATCAAGGGTAGCGGGAGTTGGGGTGAGCAGTTCTTC.

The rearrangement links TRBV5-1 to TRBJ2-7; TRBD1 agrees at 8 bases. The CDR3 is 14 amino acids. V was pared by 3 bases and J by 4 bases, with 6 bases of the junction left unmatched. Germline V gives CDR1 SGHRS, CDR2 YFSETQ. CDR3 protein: CASSWTGKSYEQYF. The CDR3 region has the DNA TGCGCCAGCAGCTGGACAGGGAAGAGTTACGAGCAGTACTTC. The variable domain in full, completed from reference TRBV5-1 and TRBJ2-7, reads KAGVTQTPRYLIKTRGQQVTLSCSPISGHRSVSWYQQTPGQGLQFLFEYFSETQRNKGNFPGRFSGRQFSNSRSEMNVSTLELGDSALYLCASSWTGKSYEQYFGPGTRLTVT.

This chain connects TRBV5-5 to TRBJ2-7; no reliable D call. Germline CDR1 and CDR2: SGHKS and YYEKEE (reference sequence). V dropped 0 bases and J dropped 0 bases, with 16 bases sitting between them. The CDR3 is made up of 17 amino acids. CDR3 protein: CASSLVRLRQPSYEQYF. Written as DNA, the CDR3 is TGTGCCAGCAGCTTGGTAAGGTTGAGGCAGCCCTCCTACGAGCAGTACTTC.

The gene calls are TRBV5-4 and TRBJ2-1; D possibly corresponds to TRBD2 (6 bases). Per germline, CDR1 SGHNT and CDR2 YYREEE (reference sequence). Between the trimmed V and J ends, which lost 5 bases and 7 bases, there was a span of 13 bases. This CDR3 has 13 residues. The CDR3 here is CASRWREANEQFF. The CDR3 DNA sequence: TGTGCCAGCAGATGGAGGGAGGCGAATGAGCAGTTCTTC.

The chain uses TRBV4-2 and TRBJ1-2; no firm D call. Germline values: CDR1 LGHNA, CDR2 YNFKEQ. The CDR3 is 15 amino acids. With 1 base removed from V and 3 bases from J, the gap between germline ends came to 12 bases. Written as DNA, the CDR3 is TGTGCCAGCAGCCAAGGCGGAGTCGGGGACTATGGCTACACCTTC. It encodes CASSQGGVGDYGYTF.

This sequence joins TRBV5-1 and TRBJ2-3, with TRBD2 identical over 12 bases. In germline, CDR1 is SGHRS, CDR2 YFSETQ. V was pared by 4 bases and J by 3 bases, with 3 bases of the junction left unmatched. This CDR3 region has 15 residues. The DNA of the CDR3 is TGCGCCAGCAGCCCCGGGACTAGCGGGACAGATACGCAGTATTTT. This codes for CASSPGTSGTDTQYF.

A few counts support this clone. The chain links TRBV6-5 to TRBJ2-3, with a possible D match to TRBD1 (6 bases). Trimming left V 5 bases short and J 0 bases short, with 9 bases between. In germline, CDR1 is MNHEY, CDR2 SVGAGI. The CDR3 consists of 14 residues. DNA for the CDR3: TGTGCCAGCAGTGACAGGTGGAGCACAGATACGCAGTATTTT. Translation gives CASSDRWSTDTQYF.

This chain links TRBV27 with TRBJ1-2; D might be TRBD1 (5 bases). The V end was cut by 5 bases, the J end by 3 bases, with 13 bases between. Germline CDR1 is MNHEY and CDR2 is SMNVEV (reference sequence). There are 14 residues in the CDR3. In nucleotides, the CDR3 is TGTGCCAGCAGTCAAAACGGGGGGTACTATGGCTACACCTTC. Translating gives CASSQNGGYYGYTF.

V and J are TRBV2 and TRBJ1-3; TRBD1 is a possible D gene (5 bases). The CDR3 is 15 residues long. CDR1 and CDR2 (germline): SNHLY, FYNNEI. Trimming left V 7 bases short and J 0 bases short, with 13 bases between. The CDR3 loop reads CASMGGPDSGNTIYF. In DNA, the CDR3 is TGTGCCAGCATGGGGGGACCAGACTCTGGAAACACCATATATTTT.

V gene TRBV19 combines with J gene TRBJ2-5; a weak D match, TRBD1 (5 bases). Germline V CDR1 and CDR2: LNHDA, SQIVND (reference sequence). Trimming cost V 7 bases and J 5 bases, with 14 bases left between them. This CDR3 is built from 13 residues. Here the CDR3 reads CASMGGAGETQYF. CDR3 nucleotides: TGTGCCAGTATGGGTGGGGCCGGGGAGACCCAGTACTTC.

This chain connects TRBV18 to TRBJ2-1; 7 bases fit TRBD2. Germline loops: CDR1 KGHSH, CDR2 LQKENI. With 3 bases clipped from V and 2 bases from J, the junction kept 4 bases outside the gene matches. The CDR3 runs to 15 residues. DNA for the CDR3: TGTGCCAGCTCACCCAATAGCGGGCCCTACAATGAGCAGTTCTTC. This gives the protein CASSPNSGPYNEQFF.

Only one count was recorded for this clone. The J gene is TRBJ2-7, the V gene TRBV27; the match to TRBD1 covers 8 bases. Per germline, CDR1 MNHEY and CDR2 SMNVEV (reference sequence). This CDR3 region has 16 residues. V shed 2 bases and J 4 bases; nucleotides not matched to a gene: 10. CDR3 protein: CASSLARTGRPYEQYF. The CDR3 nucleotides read TGTGCCAGCAGTTTAGCCAGGACAGGGCGGCCTTACGAGCAGTACTTC.

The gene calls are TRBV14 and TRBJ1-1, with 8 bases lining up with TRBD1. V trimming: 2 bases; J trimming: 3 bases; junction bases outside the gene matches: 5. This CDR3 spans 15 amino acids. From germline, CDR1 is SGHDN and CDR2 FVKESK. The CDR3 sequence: CASSQRTGLDTEAFF. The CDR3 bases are TGTGCCAGCAGCCAAAGGACAGGGTTGGACACTGAAGCTTTCTTT.

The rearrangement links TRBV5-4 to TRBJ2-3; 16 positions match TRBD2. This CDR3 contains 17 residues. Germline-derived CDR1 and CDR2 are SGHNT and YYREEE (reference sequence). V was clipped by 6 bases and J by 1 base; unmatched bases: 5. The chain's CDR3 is CASKGLAGGKGTDTQYF. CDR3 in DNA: TGTGCCAGCAAGGGACTAGCGGGAGGGAAGGGCACAGATACGCAGTATTTT.

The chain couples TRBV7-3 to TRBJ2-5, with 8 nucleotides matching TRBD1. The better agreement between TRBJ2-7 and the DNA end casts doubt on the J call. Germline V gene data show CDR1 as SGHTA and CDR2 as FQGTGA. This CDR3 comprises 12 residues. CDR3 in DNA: TGTGCCAGCAGCCCGACAGGGGTCGAGCAGTACTTC. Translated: CASSPTGVEQYF.